Included here is one T cell receptor beta chain sequence, with context. Other DNA sequences within the sample encode an identical CDR3. The data are from a study of PD-1 blockade in classical Hodgkin lymphoma. Profiling relied on immunoSEQ multiplex PCR, and the TCRdb table lists in-frame clones only, not all of them. Here the sample spans roughly 30,000 clones, 70% to 80% being singletons. This CDR3 has 15 amino acids. Germline CDR1 is KGHSH and CDR2 is LQKENI. The V and J ends lost 2 bases and 4 bases, in that order; junction bases with no gene match: 4. Time point specified: cycle 4 day 1 (C4D1), after 6 weeks of nivolumab. Exposure to brentuximab vedotin varied, and each patient had relapsed following autologous stem cell transplantation. From thawed PBMCs, CD4+ T cells were purified using magnetic negative selection.

The TCR comes from a human donor with classical Hodgkin lymphoma. The chain employs TRBV18 and TRBJ1-5; TRBD1 agrees at 8 bases. The specimen was CD4+ T cells from blood, collected before the fourth cycle of nivolumab. The CDR3 here is CASSPGTGLNQPQHF. CDR3 nucleotide sequence: TGTGCCAGCTCACCAGGGACAGGCTTAAATCAGCCCCAGCATTTT.